Listed below are T cell receptor beta chains from one sample, sequenced in a study of blood T cell repertoires in COVID-19. Profiled with immunoSEQ multiplex PCR; TCRdb holds only in-frame clones, not every one. This table has some 47,000 clones, about 84% appearing once. Sequencing was performed on peripheral blood. All receptors derive from a woman aged 55-69 years with acute or convalescent COVID-19. The CDR3 runs from the conserved cysteine through the conserved F or W. D genes are given only for firm matches. Only some rows state a clone size, as once, few, many or a class for expanded clones.

TRBJ1-5,-,TRBV19,few,TGTGCCAGTAGTTCGGCAGGGAATCAGCCCCAGCATTTT,CASSSAGNQPQHF
TRBJ1-2,-,TRBV18,once,TGTGCCAGCTCAACCGACATCGGCTACACCTTC,CASSTDIGYTF
TRBJ2-1,-,TRBV19,-,TGTGCCAGTAGAGTTAGGGGTTACTACAATGAGCAGTTCTTC,CASRVRGYYNEQFF
TRBJ2-6,-,TRBV10-3,once,TGTGCCATCAGTGAGCGGTCTAACTCTGGGGCCAACGTCCTGACTTTC,CAISERSNSGANVLTF
TRBJ2-3,-,TRBV7-2,once,TGTGCCACCAAGGCGCGGGGGCGGAGCACAGATACGCAGTATTTT,CATKARGRSTDTQYF
TRBJ1-2,-,TRBV12-3/TRBV12-4,-,TGTGCCAGCAGTTCGGACAGTCACTATGGCTACACCTTC,CASSSDSHYGYTF
TRBJ1-2,-,TRBV6-4,-,TGTGCCAGCAGTGACCCCGGGGTCTATGGCTACACCTTC,CASSDPGVYGYTF
TRBJ1-5,-,TRBV12-3/TRBV12-4,once,TGTGCCAGCAGCCCCGGGGATCAGCCCCAGCATTTT,CASSPGDQPQHF
TRBJ2-5,TRBD2,TRBV5-4,-,TGTGCCAGCAGCTTACCCGGGACTAGAAAACAAGAGACCCAGTACTTC,CASSLPGTRKQETQYF
TRBJ2-3,TRBD2,TRBV7-3,-,TGTGCCAGCAGCTTAAGCGGGGGACCAGATACGCAGTATTTT,CASSLSGGPDTQYF
TRBJ1-6,-,TRBV25-1,-,TGTGCCAGCAGGGACGACAGGACGGGTAATTCACCCCTCCACTTT,CASRDDRTGNSPLHF
TRBJ1-5,TRBD1,TRBV6-6,-,TGTGCCAGCAGTCATACAGGGGGAGGAAAACAGCCCCAGCATTTT,CASSHTGGGKQPQHF
TRBJ1-1,-,TRBV27,-,TGTGCCAGCAGCCCGGTGGAGCGGATCGTCCAAGCTTTCTTT,CASSPVERIVQAFF
TRBJ2-3,-,TRBV2,once,TGTGCCAGCAGTGAAAAGCGGAGCTGGACAGATACGCAGTATTTT,CASSEKRSWTDTQYF
TRBJ2-3,TRBD2,TRBV3-1/TRBV3-2,-,TGTGCCAGCAGCCATTATTCTAGCGGGGGTCAGAGCACAGATACGCAGTATTTT,CASSHYSSGGQSTDTQYF
TRBJ2-7,-,TRBV18,-,TGTGCCAGCTCACCCTTCCAGGGTGGCGGTAGCTACGAGCAGTACTTC,CASSPFQGGGSYEQYF
TRBJ2-3,-,TRBV6-2/TRBV6-3,-,TGTGCCAGCAGTGGGAGCGCAGATACGCAGTATTTT,CASSGSADTQYF
TRBJ1-2,-,TRBV5-1,-,TGCGCCAGCAGCTCGGACAGAGAGGGCTATGGCTACACCTTC,CASSSDREGYGYTF
TRBJ2-1,TRBD1,TRBV24-1,-,TGTGCCACCAGTGACTTAGGACAGGGGGCTTATGAGCAGTTCTTC,CATSDLGQGAYEQFF
TRBJ1-6,TRBD1,TRBV7-2,-,TGTGCCAGCAGACAGGGGGCTGGCAATTCACCCCTCCACTTT,CASRQGAGNSPLHF
TRBJ2-5,-,TRBV19,-,TGTGCCAGTAGTATAGGTACAACAGAGACCCAGTACTTC,CASSIGTTETQYF
TRBJ1-2,-,TRBV12-3/TRBV12-4,-,TGTGCCAGCAGCTCTTCGGCTAACTATGGCTACACCTTC,CASSSSANYGYTF
TRBJ1-1,-,TRBV29-1,few,TGCAGCGTTGAGCAGGGGATGGGCACTGAAGCTTTCTTT,CSVEQGMGTEAFF
TRBJ1-4,-,TRBV10-1,-,TGCGCCAGCAGTGAATCGGGGTATAATGAAAAACTGTTTTTT,CASSESGYNEKLFF
TRBJ1-4,-,TRBV9,-,TGTGCCAGCAGCGTAGGTCGGGTGGCCGGCGAAAAACTGTTTTTT,CASSVGRVAGEKLFF
TRBJ2-3,TRBD2,TRBV30,-,TGTGCCTGGACCAGACTAGCGGGAGAGGTAGATACGCAGTATTTT,CAWTRLAGEVDTQYF
TRBJ2-3,TRBD2,TRBV3-1/TRBV3-2,-,TGTGCCAGCAGCCAAGATAGACTAGCGGGCACAGATACGCAGTATTTT,CASSQDRLAGTDTQYF
TRBJ2-7,TRBD2,TRBV18,few,TGTGCCAGCTCACCATTTTCTAGCGGGGGCTCCTACGAGCAGTACTTC,CASSPFSSGGSYEQYF
TRBJ1-2,-,TRBV4-1,-,TGCGCCAGCAGCCAAGATCCCTCCAGGGCGGATGGCTACACCTTC,CASSQDPSRADGYTF
TRBJ2-2,-,TRBV18,-,TGTGCCAGCTCACCTGAGGGCCCTGGCACCACCGGGGAGCTGTTTTTT,CASSPEGPGTTGELFF
TRBJ1-5,-,TRBV5-6,-,TGTGCCAGCAGCCCCGGAGGGGTAAATCAGCCCCAGCATTTT,CASSPGGVNQPQHF
TRBJ1-2,TRBD1,TRBV5-8,few,TGTGCCAGCAGCTTGCCGCGGGACAGGGGTGATGGCTACACCTTC,CASSLPRDRGDGYTF
TRBJ2-7,-,TRBV6-1,-,TGTGCCAGCAGTGAAGAATGGAGGGACTACGAGCAGTACTTC,CASSEEWRDYEQYF
TRBJ2-7,-,TRBV4-2,once,TGTGCCAGCAGCCAAGAGCTAACAGTCTCCTACGAGCAGTACTTC,CASSQELTVSYEQYF